The T cell receptor beta chain described here comes from a study of blood T cell repertoires in COVID-19. Study-level background: Sites across the United States, Italy and Spain contributed samples from acute and convalescent COVID-19. T cells, B-cell-depleted T cells, or PBMCs supplied cDNA or gDNA.

The CDR3 totals 15 residues. Germline-derived CDR1 and CDR2 are LNHDA and SQIVND (reference sequence). The J segment lost 1 base and the V segment lost 9 bases, leaving 8 bases of the junction unmatched. Original processing notes: It was from reference gene primer amplification that nucleated cell counts were estimated. Profiled with immunoSEQ multiplex PCR; TCRdb holds only in-frame clones, not every one. The DNA gave D and trimming, while V, J and clone size come from that table. The sample holds 91,000 or so clones, around 84% seen once. The material sequenced was peripheral blood. This TCR was sampled from a woman aged 55-69 years in a cohort sampled during active or convalescent COVID-19. The genes are TRBV19 and TRBJ2-2, with TRBD2 identical over 7 bases. CDR3 nucleotide sequence: TGTGCCAGCACATCGCGGGAGAGGAACACCGGGGAGCTGTTTTTT. Amino acids: CASTSRERNTGELFF.